This T cell receptor beta chain was captured in a study of beta chain features in type 1 diabetes. One heparinised draw of blood, averaging about 110 mL, came from each donor. Expressed TCRB transcripts were sequenced after all isolated RNA was converted to cDNA. The assay was immunoSEQ multiplex PCR, and TCRdb's table has in-frame clones only and misses some. The table shows hundreds of thousands of clones, with 15% to 18% occurring only once. Study outcomes and limitations: TCRB CDR3s from Type 1 diabetes patients were moderately but significantly shorter in all four CD4+ subsets. Any HLA type influence on TCRB rearrangement was left unresolved here.

The CDR3 is 14 residues long. This clone was counted only a few times. Antigen specificity is unknown. The sequence was collected from a man between 18 and 29 years old in good health. Sequenced sample: naive CD4+ T cells from blood. The V and J genes are TRBV21-1 and TRBJ2-5; the table's TRBD2 call for D was not verified on the DNA. TRBV21-1 is marked as a pseudogene. CDR3: CASSRRGGGETQYF. For the CDR3, the DNA is TGTGCCAGCAGCCGGCGGGGGGGCGGAGAGACCCAGTACTTC.